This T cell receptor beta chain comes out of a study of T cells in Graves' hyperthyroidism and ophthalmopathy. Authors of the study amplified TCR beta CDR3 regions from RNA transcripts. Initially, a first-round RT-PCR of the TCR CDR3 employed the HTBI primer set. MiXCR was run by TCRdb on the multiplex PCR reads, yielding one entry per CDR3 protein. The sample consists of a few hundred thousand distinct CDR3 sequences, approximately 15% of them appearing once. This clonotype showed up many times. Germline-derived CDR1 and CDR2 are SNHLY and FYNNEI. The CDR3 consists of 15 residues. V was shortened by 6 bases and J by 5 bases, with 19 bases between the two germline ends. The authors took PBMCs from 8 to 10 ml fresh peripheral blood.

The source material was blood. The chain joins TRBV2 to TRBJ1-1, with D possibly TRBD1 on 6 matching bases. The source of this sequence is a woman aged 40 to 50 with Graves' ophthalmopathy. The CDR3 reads CASSITGPPRTEAFF. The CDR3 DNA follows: TGTGCCAGCAGCATTACAGGGCCCCCGAGGACTGAAGCTTTCTTT.